This paragraph covers one TCR beta chain sequence. Its antigen is not identified. The CDR3 sequence is 14 residues long. Germline CDR1 and CDR2: GTSNPN and SVGIG (reference sequence). Trimming removed 5 bases at V and 7 bases at J, with 20 bases between. The assay was immunoSEQ multiplex PCR, and TCRdb's table has in-frame clones only and misses some. This table holds roughly 90,000 clones, approximately 90% found once. This sample was included in a study of T cell responses to AZD1222 COVID-19 vaccine. Study findings and constraints: Researchers report vaccine-associated CD4 TCRs spanning spike, with dominance at 160-218 and 743-854. Seropositive status at baseline applied to only a handful of AZD1222 recipients. Clonal diversity was possibly underestimated; the donors were predominantly white British and more often female. Repertoires in all cases were sampled only once the peak T cell response had passed.

Sequenced material: peripheral blood, taken on day 0 of MenACWY control vaccination. The chain employs TRBV30 and TRBJ1-2; tentative D call: TRBD1 (5 bases). This clonotype was sampled from an adult in good health. The CDR3 reads CAWGKTGTLRGYTF. In nucleotides, the CDR3 is TGTGCCTGGGGGAAGACGGGGACCTTACGTGGCTACACCTTC.